The clone carrying this TCR beta chain was counted at least ten times. This sample was taken from a study of T cells in Graves' hyperthyroidism and ophthalmopathy. RNA transcripts yielded amplified TCR beta CDR3 regions. During a first-round RT-PCR of the TCR CDR3, the HTBI primer set was used. One entry per CDR3 protein, called by TCRdb with MiXCR from the multiplex PCR reads. The sample lists 600,000 or so distinct CDR3 sequences, 14% occurring once. Trimming left V 4 bases short and J 5 bases short, with 6 bases between. The CDR3 is made up of 12 amino acids. Germline V CDR1 and CDR2: SGHTA, FQGNSA. Researchers barred patients who had uncontrolled infection, other autoimmune disease, pregnancy or lactation. 10 ml of fresh peripheral blood supplied the PBMCs.

The specimen sequenced was blood. The receptor's source is a woman aged 18-29 years with Graves' ophthalmopathy. This chain links TRBV7-2 with TRBJ2-1, with D unclear. The CDR3 DNA reads as TGTGCCAGCAGCTCGCTCCACAATGAGCAGTTCTTC. Amino acid sequence: CASSSLHNEQFF.